This TCR beta chain was profiled in a study of shared clonotypes between healthy human individuals. General study points: The expectation was that sequencing depth would affect clonotype sharing among donors. It was the few donors that limited the genetic and exposure-history diversity represented.

Germline loops: CDR1 MNHEY, CDR2 SVGAGI. This CDR3 contains 13 residues. V was clipped by 0 bases and J by 7 bases; unmatched bases: 3. This clone was observed a single time. Its antigen is not identified. Every immunoSEQ plate was one replicate of a subset's evenly spread DNA. Spread over ten immunoSEQ deep assay plates, unsorted PBMC DNA underwent sequencing. Assay: immunoSEQ multiplex PCR; the TCRdb copy retains only in-frame clones and omits some. This sample has about 460,000 clones, with more than 70% found just once. Sequenced material: PBMCs. V usage is TRBV6-5 and J usage is TRBJ2-7; the match to TRBD1 covers 7 bases. This receptor was obtained from a woman between 40 and 55 years old in good health. Some clones in this sample may be carry-over from other donors' samples. The DNA for the CDR3 is TGTGCCAGCAGTTACTCAGGGGGCGGGGAGCAGTACTTC. This gives the protein CASSYSGGGEQYF.